One sample yielded the 21 T cell receptor beta chains listed below, sequenced in a study of blood T cell repertoires in COVID-19. Data came from immunoSEQ multiplex PCR; TCRdb stores just in-frame clones and leaves some out. The table lists about 360,000 clones, roughly 86% of them singletons, with around 2.9% in the top ten. The sample consisted of peripheral blood. These receptors were obtained from a human donor in a cohort sampled during active COVID-19.

The V call is TRBV5-1, the J call TRBJ2-2; 11 bases line up with TRBD2. The CDR3 extends over 16 amino acids. With V trimmed by 4 bases and J by 0 bases, 2 bases remained unmatched. In germline, CDR1 is SGHRS, CDR2 YFSETQ. CDR3 protein: CASSVTSGANTGELFF. In DNA form, the CDR3 reads TGCGCCAGCAGCGTGACTAGCGGGGCGAACACCGGGGAGCTGTTTTTT.

The CDR3 DNA follows: TGTGCCAGCGCTGTTAGAACAGATACGCAGTATTTT. The encoded protein is CASAVRTDTQYF. V and J are TRBV5-6 and TRBJ2-3; no clear D gene. Germline V gives CDR1 SGHDT, CDR2 YYEEEE. CDR3 length equals 12 residues. Trimming removed 7 bases from V and 3 bases from J, with 9 bases in between.

J is TRBJ1-2 and V is TRBV30, with 7 bases fitting TRBD1. The trim removed 5 bases at V and 7 bases at J, leaving 7 bases unmatched. Per the germline V gene, CDR1 is GTSNPN and CDR2 is SVGIG (reference sequence). This CDR3 has 12 amino acids. CDR3 sequence (DNA): TGTGCCTGGCTCAAGAACAGGGGTGGCTACACCTTC. Encoded protein: CAWLKNRGGYTF.

For this clone: At one of its ends the junction is not consistent with the germline gene, which may arise from a read error. The chain combines TRBV6-1 with TRBJ1-5, with D unclear. This CDR3 is 15 amino acids long. Looked up from germline, CDR1 is MNHNS and CDR2 is SASEGT. The CDR3 here is CASREVTGPNQPQHF. The CDR3 nucleotides read TGTGCCAGCAGGGAAGTGACGGGTCCAAATCAGCCCCAGCATTTT.

The chain uses TRBV10-3 and TRBJ2-2; weak D call: TRBD1 (5 bases). This CDR3 has 12 amino acids. Germline-derived CDR1 and CDR2 are ENHRY and SYGVKD. Trimming removed 6 bases at V and 6 bases at J, with 8 bases between. Here the CDR3 DNA reads TGTGCCATCAGCGCAGGGTCCGGGGAGCTGTTTTTT. It specifies CAISAGSGELFF.

This chain uses TRBV5-6 with TRBJ2-5; D might be TRBD2 (6 bases). Germline V lookup: CDR1 SGHDT, CDR2 YYEEEE. The V end lost 2 bases, the J end lost 11 bases, and 19 bases lay between the germline ends. There are 14 residues in the CDR3. CDR3 sequence reads: CASSFWGRPGGQYF. For the CDR3, the DNA is TGTGCCAGCAGCTTCTGGGGGAGACCCGGGGGTCAGTACTTC. Variable domain in full (rest from reference TRBV5-6 and TRBJ2-5): DAGVTQSPTHLIKTRGQQVTLRCSPKSGHDTVSWYQQALGQGPQFIFQYYEEEERQRGNFPDRFSGHQFPNYSSELNVNALLLGDSALYLCASSFWGRPGGQYFGPGTRLLVL.

This clone has only a few counts. This chain links TRBV7-8 with TRBJ2-3, with TRBD2 matching over 11 bases. After removal of 4 bases from V and 5 bases from J, the junction contained 5 bases not matched to a gene. CDR3 size: 15 residues. Germline CDR1 is SGHVS and CDR2 is FQNEAQ. This chain's CDR3 is CASSSSGRSQDTQYF. In DNA form, the CDR3 reads TGTGCCAGCAGCTCTAGCGGGAGGTCGCAAGATACGCAGTATTTT.

The chain joins TRBV6-2 or TRBV6-3 to TRBJ1-4; no definite D call. The CDR3 runs to 14 residues. CDR1 and CDR2 from the germline V gene are MNHEY and SVGEGT. V lost 0 bases, J lost 7 bases, and 9 bases lay in between. CDR3 region: CASSYSHRGEKLFF. The CDR3 DNA sequence: TGTGCCAGCAGTTACTCCCACCGCGGTGAAAAACTGTTTTTT.

The chain combines TRBV6-5 with TRBJ1-2, with 7 nucleotides matching TRBD1. Germline CDR1 reads MNHEY; CDR2 reads SVGAGI. V shed 5 bases, J shed 5 bases, and the junction held 5 bases outside the gene matches. The CDR3 has 13 amino acids. The chain's CDR3 is CASSTTGKYGYTF. The DNA for the CDR3 is TGTGCCAGCAGTACGACAGGGAAGTATGGCTACACCTTC.

This chain connects TRBV3-1 (or the pseudogene TRBV3-2) to TRBJ2-1, with 7 bases identical to TRBD2. The CDR3 spans 15 residues. The V and J ends lost 2 bases and 15 bases, in that order; junction bases with no gene match: 16. Germline assignment: CDR1 LGHDT and CDR2 YNNKEL (reference sequence). The CDR3 region is CASSQRGVSVSFRFF. The CDR3 nucleotides are TGTGCCAGCAGCCAACGGGGGGTCTCGGTATCTTTTCGGTTCTTC.

This chain links TRBV5-6 with TRBJ1-4; maybe TRBD1 (5 bases). The CDR3 loop spans 15 amino acids. The V and J ends lost 4 bases and 5 bases respectively, with 15 bases between them. The germline V gene encodes CDR1 SGHDT and CDR2 YYEEEE. DNA of the CDR3: TGTGCCAGCAGCCTGGAAAGACAGCGAAATGAAAAACTGTTTTTT. This sequence encodes CASSLERQRNEKLFF.

The chain is built from TRBV24-1 and TRBJ2-1; perhaps TRBD2 as D (6 bases). CDR1 and CDR2 from the germline V gene are KGHDR and SFDVKD. The CDR3 loop spans 13 amino acids. V was trimmed by 0 bases and J by 7 bases, leaving 6 bases between them. CDR3 sequence: CATSDLAGNEQFF. CDR3 DNA: TGTGCCACCAGTGATTTGGCGGGGAATGAGCAGTTCTTC.

The chain combines TRBV7-7 with TRBJ2-7, with D perhaps matching TRBD2 (6 bases). The CDR3 has 15 residues. The ends were cut back, 0 bases at V and 0 bases at J, with 9 bases in the middle. Germline CDR1 SSHAT, CDR2 FNYEAQ (reference sequence). Written as DNA, the CDR3 is TGTGCCAGCAGCTTAGCTCCCGGGAGCTCCTACGAGCAGTACTTC. Protein sequence: CASSLAPGSSYEQYF.

This sequence joins TRBV6-5 and TRBJ1-6; 7 bases fit TRBD1. The V segment lost 0 bases and the J segment 7 bases; nucleotides outside the gene matches: 3. The CDR3 contains 15 residues. Germline V gene data show CDR1 as MNHEY and CDR2 as SVGAGI. In DNA form, the CDR3 reads TGTGCCAGCAGTTACTCTACAGGGGCAAATTCACCCCTCCACTTT. It codes for CASSYSTGANSPLHF.

The chain is built from TRBV29-1 and TRBJ1-1; D not certain. Germline V gene lookup returns CDR1 SQVTM and CDR2 ANQGSEA. The CDR3 extends over 12 amino acids. Deletions cut 4 bases from V and 0 bases from J, with 6 bases between. This CDR3 is CSVVPVNTEAFF. CDR3 sequence (DNA): TGCAGCGTTGTTCCGGTGAACACTGAAGCTTTCTTT.

This clone has only one observation. This chain links TRBV21-1 with TRBJ2-6; the table's D gene call, TRBD2, was not cross checked with the DNA. TRBV21-1 is tagged as a pseudogene. The CDR3 sequence is 16 residues long. The CDR3 DNA reads as TGTGCCAGCAGCACAGACGGAGGGCCAGGGGCCAACGTCCTGACTTTC. Translation: CASSTDGGPGANVLTF.

This chain connects TRBV10-3 to TRBJ2-1; D is ambiguous. The germline V gene encodes CDR1 ENHRY and CDR2 SYGVKD. The CDR3 totals 11 residues. V gave up 2 bases and J gave up 14 bases, with 10 bases separating them. The CDR3 spells CAISETSSKFF. CDR3 sequence (DNA): TGTGCCATCAGTGAGACCTCGAGCAAGTTCTTC.

The chain uses TRBV11-2 and TRBJ2-7, with TRBD1 identical over 7 bases. The CDR3 is 12 amino acids. CDR1 is SGHAT, CDR2 FQNNGV, per germline. V was clipped by 5 bases and J by 8 bases; unmatched bases: 6. The CDR3 region is CASSEDRVKQYF. CDR3 nucleotide sequence: TGTGCCAGCAGCGAAGACAGGGTCAAGCAGTACTTC.

This chain joins TRBV28 and TRBJ1-2, with no clear D. Germline CDR1 is MDHEN and CDR2 is SYDVKM. This CDR3 region has 14 residues. Trimming left V 4 bases short and J 8 bases short, with 17 bases between. The CDR3 loop is CASSSLEGRKGYTF. In nucleotides, the CDR3 is TGTGCCAGCAGTTCTCTGGAGGGAAGAAAAGGCTACACCTTC.

The chain is built from TRBV28 and TRBJ2-7; tentatively, D is TRBD2 (5 bases). The CDR3 length is 16 residues. Trimming pared 3 bases from V and 0 bases from J, leaving 15 bases between. Germline V gene data show CDR1 as MDHEN and CDR2 as SYDVKM. The CDR3 DNA reads as TGTGCCAGCAGTTTCTCTGGGGTAGCGCACTCCTACGAGCAGTACTTC. It specifies CASSFSGVAHSYEQYF.

The V call is TRBV20-1, the J call TRBJ1-3, with D maybe TRBD1 (6 bases). The germline V gene encodes CDR1 DFQATT and CDR2 SNEGSKA (reference sequence). The germline V and J ends were trimmed by 3 bases and 4 bases, with 16 bases remaining between them. The CDR3 sequence is 15 residues long. The CDR3, as DNA: TGCAGTGCTAGTCTTGGGGGCGCGTCGGGAAACACCATATATTTT. Translating gives CSASLGGASGNTIYF.